This T cell receptor (beta chain) appears in the sequencing data of a study of Tregs in tolerant kidney transplant recipients. The protocol was immunoSEQ multiplex PCR, while the TCRdb copy is restricted to in-frame clones and leaves out a portion. The table has approximately 93,000 clones, roughly 93% seen once. Specimen: CD4+ T cells from blood, collected before the transplant. The source is a human donor who received a combined kidney and bone marrow transplant.

CDR3 sequence: CASRPTGGHSAYEQYF. The CDR3, as DNA: TGTGCCAGCAGGCCCACAGGGGGACACTCTGCCTACGAGCAGTACTTC. V usage is TRBV7-2 and J usage is TRBJ2-7; the match to TRBD1 covers 8 bases. V was clipped by 6 bases and J by 2 bases; unmatched bases: 12. This CDR3 is 16 amino acids long. In germline, CDR1 is SGHTA, CDR2 FQGNSA.